The clone carrying this TCR beta chain came up a few times. A read error may explain this, as a much larger clone is one base away. Lacking the conserved final phenylalanine or tryptophan, this CDR3 likely reflects a read error. Time point defined: newly diagnosed GD, antithyroid drugs for less than 3 months. The TCR library used RNA extracted from PBMCs. This sample was taken from a study of regulatory T cells in long-lasting Graves disease. The CDR3 has 13 residues. Germline lookup yields CDR1 SQVTM and CDR2 ANQGSEA. Between the trimmed V and J ends, which lost 4 bases and 5 bases, there was a span of 12 bases. Building of the TCR beta libraries involved iRepertoire HTBI primers and Arm-PCR of CDR3 regions. TCRdb passed the multiplex PCR reads through MiXCR, listing each CDR3 protein once. The sample records some 340,000 distinct CDR3 sequences, roughly 10% being singletons. These data are also associated with another study on T cells in Graves' hyperthyroidism and ophthalmopathy.

This clonotype was sampled from a woman aged 18-35 years with Graves disease. V and J are TRBV29-1 and TRBJ2-1, with D possibly being TRBD1 (6 bases). The sequences come from peripheral blood mononuclear cells (PBMCs), collected at new diagnosis, from a patient treated with antithyroid drugs. CDR3 in amino acids: CSVVRQGNNEQFL. The CDR3 DNA is TGCAGCGTTGTCCGCCAGGGGAACAATGAGCAGTTCCTC.